Presented here are 20 T cell receptor beta chains from one specimen sequenced in a study of T cell repertoires in cytomegalovirus infection. Their recognized antigens are unknown. TCRdb itself ran the reads through MiXCR, one entry per CDR3 protein. The sample has 900,000 to 950,000 distinct CDR3 sequences; around 30% are singletons. The input for sequencing was cultured CD8+ T cells from PBMCs, taken from culture after CMV antigen stimulation. These receptors originate from a human donor in good health (CMV status not recorded). Some clones in this sample may be carry-over from other donors' samples.

The rearrangement uses TRBV12-3 or TRBV12-4 and TRBJ1-6, with D possibly matching TRBD1 (5 bases). The CDR3 is 14 amino acids. The V end lost 2 bases, the J end lost 7 bases, and 9 bases lay between the germline ends. CDR3 coding DNA: TGTGCCAGCAGTTTAAGGGGCTGGAATTCACCCCTCCACTTT. Its protein is CASSLRGWNSPLHF.

This clonotype was seen a few times. The chain couples TRBV10-3 to TRBJ2-3, with TRBD1 matching 10 bases. Germline CDR1 ENHRY, CDR2 SYGVKD. The CDR3 has 17 residues. V dropped 6 bases and J dropped 0; count of bases not matched to a gene: 9. DNA of the CDR3: TGTGCCATCAGCAACTCGGGACAGGGGAAAAGCACAGATACGCAGTATTTT. Translating gives CAISNSGQGKSTDTQYF.

This clonotype was seen many times. The chain has TRBV12-3 or TRBV12-4 and TRBJ1-1; D remains unclear. V dropped 7 bases and J dropped 1 base, with 10 bases sitting between them. The CDR3 has 13 amino acids. Here the CDR3 DNA reads TGTGCCAGCACCACCTGGGAGAACACTGAAGCTTTCTTT. Its protein is CASTTWENTEAFF.

The gene calls are TRBV24-1 and TRBJ1-5, with a weak D call TRBD1 (5 bases). Between the trimmed V and J ends, which lost 3 bases and 4 bases, there was a span of 15 bases. The CDR3 is made up of 16 amino acids. CDR1 is KGHDR, CDR2 SFDVKD, per germline. The CDR3 region is CATSDPRDSSNQPQHF. CDR3 nucleotides: TGTGCCACCAGTGATCCCCGGGACTCCAGTAATCAGCCCCAGCATTTT.

This clonotype appeared a few times. The chain employs TRBV6-5 and TRBJ2-5; no clear D. Germline CDR1 reads MNHEY; CDR2 reads SVGAGI. The CDR3 has 11 residues. V was clipped by 8 bases and J by 1 base, with 5 bases between them. CDR3 residues: CASGFQETQYF. CDR3 bases: TGTGCCAGCGGGTTCCAAGAGACCCAGTACTTC.

This clonotype was observed a few times. The V call is TRBV6-5, the J call TRBJ2-3; TRBD2 matches at 10 bases. The length of the CDR3 is 15 residues. J lost 6 bases, V lost 2 bases, and 5 bases had no gene match. From germline, CDR1 is MNHEY and CDR2 SVGAGI. CDR3 in amino acids: CASSYKTSGRDTQYF. In nucleotides, the CDR3 is TGTGCCAGCAGTTACAAGACTAGCGGGCGGGATACGCAGTATTTT.

This rearrangement joins TRBV20-1 to TRBJ2-7; D perhaps matches TRBD1 (6 bases). This CDR3 spans 13 amino acids. V lost 6 bases to trimming and J lost 0 bases, with 12 bases between them. Germline-derived CDR1 and CDR2 are DFQATT and SNEGSKA (reference sequence). Here the CDR3 DNA reads TGCAGTGCCAGGACAGTGAGCTCCTACGAGCAGTACTTC. It translates to CSARTVSSYEQYF.

The chain employs TRBV12-3 or TRBV12-4 and TRBJ2-3; perhaps TRBD2 as D (6 bases). The CDR3 runs 18 residues. Trimming removed 8 bases from V and 4 bases from J, with 28 bases in between. The CDR3 DNA sequence: TGTGCCAGCCGGTACGGGCTCTGGGCTAGCGTAGCCCCAGATACGCAGTATTTT. Its protein is CASRYGLWASVAPDTQYF.

This chain links TRBV20-1 with TRBJ1-2, with TRBD1 matching 7 bases. The CDR3 totals 16 residues. The germline gives CDR1 DFQATT, CDR2 SNEGSKA (reference sequence). V was clipped by 0 bases and J by 8 bases; unmatched bases: 15. CDR3 DNA sequence: TGCAGTGCTAGAGATTGGGAGGGGACAGAAGTAGGAGGCTACACCTTC. Its translation: CSARDWEGTEVGGYTF.

The DNA for the CDR3 is TGTGCCACCAGTGCCACACAGGGGATGAACACTGAAGCTTTCTTT. Translated: CATSATQGMNTEAFF. The chain combines TRBV15 with TRBJ1-1, with TRBD1 matching over 7 bases. The germline V gene has CDR1 LNHNV and CDR2 YYDKDF (reference sequence). V dropped 6 bases and J dropped 0; count of bases not matched to a gene: 7. The CDR3 covers 15 residues. Looking up the rest from reference TRBV15 and TRBJ1-1 gives the full variable domain: DAMVIQNPRYQVTQFGKPVTLSCSQTLNHNVMYWYQQKSSQAPKLLFHYYDKDFNNEADTPDNFQSRRPNTSFCFLDIRSPGLGDTAMYLCATSATQGMNTEAFFGQGTRLTVV.

Worth noting for this clonotype: Just one base apart from a much larger clone, this may be a read error. The chain has TRBV7-2 and TRBJ1-5; D is undetermined. CDR1 and CDR2 from the germline V gene are SGHTA and FQGNSA. Deletions cut 9 bases from V and 1 base from J, with 10 bases between. This CDR3 region has 13 residues. The CDR3 DNA reads as TGTGCCAGTACCGTTCGAAGCAATCAGCCCCAGCATTTT. This encodes CASTVRSNQPQHF.

Written as DNA, the CDR3 is TGCAGCGTTGATGGGACTAGCGGGGGGGAAGGCTACAATGAGCAGTTCTTC. It yields the protein CSVDGTSGGEGYNEQFF. The gene calls are TRBV29-1 and TRBJ2-1; TRBD2 matches at 16 bases. V dropped 3 bases and J dropped 3; count of bases not matched to a gene: 5. The CDR3 covers 17 residues. CDR1 and CDR2 from the germline V gene are SQVTM and ANQGSEA.

This rearrangement joins TRBV20-1 to TRBJ1-5; D uncertain. Trimming stripped 0 bases from V and 0 bases from J, with 9 bases between. CDR1 DFQATT and CDR2 SNEGSKA come from the germline V gene (reference sequence). CDR3 length: 15 amino acids. CDR3 amino acids: CSARDLRDSNQPQHF. CDR3 DNA sequence: TGCAGTGCTAGAGACTTACGGGATAGCAATCAGCCCCAGCATTTT.

This clonotype has only a few counts. The chain is built from TRBV12-3 or TRBV12-4 and TRBJ1-2; D is ambiguous. V shed 5 bases and J shed 4 bases, with 11 bases lying between them. The CDR3 length is 13 residues. The CDR3 protein is CASSNRDPYGYTF. The CDR3 DNA is TGTGCCAGCAGTAACCGGGATCCCTATGGCTACACCTTC.

This clonotype was seen a few times. V gene TRBV7-9 combines with J gene TRBJ2-2; D gene unclear. The CDR3 is made up of 14 amino acids. Looked up from germline, CDR1 is SEHNR and CDR2 is FQNEAQ (reference sequence). The germline V and J ends were trimmed by 3 bases and 3 bases, with 8 bases remaining between them. CDR3 residues: CASSFPPDTGELFF. The CDR3 nucleotides are TGTGCCAGCAGCTTCCCCCCCGACACCGGGGAGCTGTTTTTT.

J is TRBJ2-1 and V is TRBV20-1; TRBD1 matches 7 bases. Germline lookup yields CDR1 DFQATT and CDR2 SNEGSKA (reference sequence). CDR3 length: 14 amino acids. With V trimmed by 4 bases and J by 2 bases, 5 bases remained unmatched. DNA of the CDR3: TGCAGTGCTAACGCAGGGGGAACCTACAATGAGCAGTTCTTC. This encodes CSANAGGTYNEQFF.

The chain employs TRBV4-3 and TRBJ1-1; no firm D call. The V and J ends lost 6 bases and 2 bases respectively, with 13 bases between them. Germline lookup yields CDR1 LGHNA and CDR2 YSLEER. The CDR3 length is 14 residues. The DNA of the CDR3 is TGCGCCAGCAGATACTCCGGCAGTAACACTGAAGCTTTCTTT. It codes for CASRYSGSNTEAFF.

This clonotype was detected a few times. A much larger clone sits a single nucleotide away, making a read error possible. This sequence joins TRBV7-9 and TRBJ1-2, with no clear D. The CDR3 is 10 residues long. The germline CDR1 and CDR2 sequences are SEHNR and FQNEAQ (reference sequence). Trimming took off 1 base at V and 8 bases at J, with 2 bases between the two ends. CDR3 residues: CASSLEGYTF. CDR3 DNA: TGTGCCAGCAGCTTAGAGGGCTACACCTTC.

V gene TRBV20-1 combines with J gene TRBJ1-2; weak D call: TRBD1 (5 bases). V was clipped by 4 bases and J by 4 bases, with 13 bases between them. The CDR3 loop spans 13 amino acids. Germline V CDR1 and CDR2: DFQATT, SNEGSKA (reference sequence). As DNA, the CDR3 is TGCAGTGCTATTGGGGCCAGCATCTATGGCTACACCTTC. Protein: CSAIGASIYGYTF.

This sequence joins TRBV4-2 and TRBJ2-5, with 9 bases fitting TRBD2. V lost 3 bases, J lost 3 bases, and 5 bases stayed unmatched. This CDR3 region has 15 residues. Germline V gene lookup returns CDR1 LGHNA and CDR2 YNFKEQ. The CDR3 reads CASSQGLAGKETQYF. In DNA form, the CDR3 reads TGTGCCAGCAGCCAGGGCCTAGCGGGGAAAGAGACCCAGTACTTC.